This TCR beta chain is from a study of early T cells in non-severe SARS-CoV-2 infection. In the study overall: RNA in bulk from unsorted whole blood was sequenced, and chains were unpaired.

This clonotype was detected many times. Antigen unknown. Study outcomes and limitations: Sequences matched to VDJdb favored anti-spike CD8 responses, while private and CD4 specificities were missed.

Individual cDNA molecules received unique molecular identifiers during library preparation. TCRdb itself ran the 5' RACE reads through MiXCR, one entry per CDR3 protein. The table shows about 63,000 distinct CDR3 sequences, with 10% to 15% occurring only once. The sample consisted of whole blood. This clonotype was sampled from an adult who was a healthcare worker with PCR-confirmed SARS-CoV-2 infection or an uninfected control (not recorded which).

The CDR3 coding sequence is TGCAGCGGAGATCAGGGGGCGCCGGAGGGCTACACCTTC. Protein product: CSGDQGAPEGYTF. This chain links TRBV29-1 with TRBJ1-2, with 8 bases that match TRBD1. This CDR3 is built from 13 residues. Germline V gene lookup returns CDR1 SQVTM and CDR2 ANQGSEA. V shed 7 bases, J shed 8 bases, and the junction held 12 bases outside the gene matches.